This entry lists 11 T cell receptor beta chains sequenced from one sample in a study of cytomegalovirus exposure and HLA in healthy donors. This PCR relied on a set of 60 Vbeta primers and 13 Jbeta primers. Data came from immunoSEQ multiplex PCR; TCRdb stores just in-frame clones and leaves some out. The table includes 75,000 to 95,000 clones, around three fifths detected once. Sequences were obtained from PBMCs. The source is a man in his thirties or forties in good health and CMV-seronegative.

This chain connects TRBV6-6 to TRBJ1-5; 10 bases align to TRBD1. V was pared by 7 bases and J by 4 bases, with 10 bases of the junction left unmatched. The CDR3 runs to 16 residues. Germline CDR1 reads MNHNY; CDR2 reads SVGAGI (reference sequence). The CDR3 loop reads CASMIGTGVLNQPQHF. The DNA of the CDR3 is TGTGCCAGCATGATTGGGACAGGGGTTTTGAATCAGCCCCAGCATTTT.

The chain joins TRBV6-5 to TRBJ1-6; TRBD1 matches at 9 bases. V lost 6 bases and J lost 9; bases outside the gene matches: 9. The CDR3 loop spans 15 amino acids. Per the germline V gene, CDR1 is MNHEY and CDR2 is SVGAGI. CDR3 in DNA: TGTGCCAGCAGCCTAGGGGGACAGGGAGGTTCACCCCTCCACTTT. It specifies CASSLGGQGGSPLHF.

This chain connects TRBV2 to TRBJ2-1; D not certain. The length of the CDR3 is 14 residues. The germline V gene encodes CDR1 SNHLY and CDR2 FYNNEI. With 3 bases removed from V and 10 bases from J, the gap between germline ends came to 16 bases. The chain's CDR3 is CASSEGLVIREQFF. CDR3 nucleotides: TGTGCCAGCAGTGAGGGCTTGGTAATCAGGGAGCAGTTCTTC.

This clone was seen once. The gene calls are TRBV5-1 and TRBJ2-5; 9 bases align to TRBD1. The end of the DNA fits TRBJ2-7 better, so the J call may be wrong. CDR1 is SGHRS and CDR2 is YFSETQ in the germline V gene. The CDR3 covers 15 residues. CDR3 in DNA: TGCGCCAGCAGCCCGGCGGGACAGGGTATTCGCGAGCAGTACTTC. This gives the protein CASSPAGQGIREQYF.

The V and J genes are TRBV18 and TRBJ1-4; 7 bases map to TRBD1. The CDR3 is 18 amino acids. V shed 3 bases and J 2 bases; nucleotides not matched to a gene: 12. The germline CDR1 and CDR2 sequences are KGHSH and LQKENI. CDR3 in DNA: TGTGCCAGCTCACCTAACACACTAGTGGGACAGACTAATGAAAAACTGTTTTTT. The encoded protein is CASSPNTLVGQTNEKLFF.

Regarding this clone: Germline is not matched at one junction end, which may reflect a read error. The J gene is TRBJ2-7, the V gene TRBV5-4; 9 nucleotides line up with TRBD1. The CDR3 totals 14 residues. Germline CDR1 and CDR2: SGHNT and YYREEE (reference sequence). The CDR3 region has the DNA TGCGCCAGCAGCCGGGGACAGGGTCTCGGCGAGCAGTACTTC. It is translated as CASSRGQGLGEQYF.

J is TRBJ1-5 and V is TRBV29-1; no reliable D call. V lost 4 bases and J lost 10, with 20 bases in between. The CDR3 extends over 14 amino acids. Germline CDR1 and CDR2: SQVTM and ANQGSEA. Here the CDR3 reads CSVALGLRREPQHF. CDR3 bases: TGCAGCGTTGCATTAGGGTTGCGACGGGAACCCCAGCATTTT. The entire variable domain, with the rest obtained from reference TRBV29-1 and TRBJ1-5, is as follows: SAVISQKPSRDICQRGTSLTIQCQVDSQVTMMFWYRQQPGQSLTLIATANQGSEATYESGFVIDKFPISRPNLTFSTLTVSNMSPEDSSIYLCSVALGLRREPQHFGDGTRLSIL.

The chain recombines TRBV9 with TRBJ2-5, with D perhaps TRBD2 (5 bases). The CDR3 has 15 amino acids. The V end was cut by 0 bases, the J end by 4 bases, with 13 bases between. Germline V gene lookup returns CDR1 SGDLS and CDR2 YYNGEE. Written as DNA, the CDR3 is TGTGCCAGCAGCGTAGCGGGGAACCCCGTAGAGACCCAGTACTTC. It yields the protein CASSVAGNPVETQYF.

This clone was recorded once. The V gene is TRBV30, the J gene TRBJ1-5, with no clear D. Trimming pared 5 bases from V and 0 bases from J, leaving 5 bases between. The CDR3 totals 12 residues. Germline V gene data show CDR1 as GTSNPN and CDR2 as SVGIG (reference sequence). The CDR3 loop reads CAWSNSNQPQHF. In DNA form, the CDR3 reads TGTGCCTGGTCCAATAGCAATCAGCCCCAGCATTTT.

The rearrangement uses TRBV14 and TRBJ2-7; the D gene is possibly TRBD2 (5 bases). The CDR3 extends over 16 amino acids. From germline, CDR1 is SGHDN and CDR2 FVKESK. Trimming took 1 base from V and 0 from J, leaving 13 bases between them. DNA of the CDR3: TGTGCCAGCAGCCAAGCCCTGACGGGGAGCTCCTACGAGCAGTACTTC. Its translation: CASSQALTGSSYEQYF.

The V call is TRBV9, the J call TRBJ1-5; 7 bases line up with TRBD1. The germline V gene encodes CDR1 SGDLS and CDR2 YYNGEE. J gave up 4 bases and V 1 base, and 5 bases lay outside the gene matches. The CDR3 is 15 residues long. Here the CDR3 reads CASSVNGQVNQPQHF. CDR3 nucleotides: TGTGCCAGCAGCGTAAATGGACAGGTGAATCAGCCCCAGCATTTT.